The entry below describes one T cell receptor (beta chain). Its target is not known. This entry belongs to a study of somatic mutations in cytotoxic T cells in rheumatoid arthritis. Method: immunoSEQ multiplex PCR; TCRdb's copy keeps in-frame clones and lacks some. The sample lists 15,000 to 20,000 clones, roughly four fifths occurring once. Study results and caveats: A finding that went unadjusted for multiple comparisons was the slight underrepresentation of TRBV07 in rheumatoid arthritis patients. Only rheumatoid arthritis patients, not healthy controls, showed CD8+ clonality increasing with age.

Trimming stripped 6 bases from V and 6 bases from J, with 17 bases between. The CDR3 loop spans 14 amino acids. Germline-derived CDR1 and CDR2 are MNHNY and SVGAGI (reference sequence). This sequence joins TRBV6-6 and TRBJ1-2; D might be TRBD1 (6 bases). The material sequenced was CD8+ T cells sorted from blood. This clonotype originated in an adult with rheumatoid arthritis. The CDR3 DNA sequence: TGTGCCAGCAGCCCAACAGGGATCGGGGATGGCTACACCTTC. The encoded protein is CASSPTGIGDGYTF.